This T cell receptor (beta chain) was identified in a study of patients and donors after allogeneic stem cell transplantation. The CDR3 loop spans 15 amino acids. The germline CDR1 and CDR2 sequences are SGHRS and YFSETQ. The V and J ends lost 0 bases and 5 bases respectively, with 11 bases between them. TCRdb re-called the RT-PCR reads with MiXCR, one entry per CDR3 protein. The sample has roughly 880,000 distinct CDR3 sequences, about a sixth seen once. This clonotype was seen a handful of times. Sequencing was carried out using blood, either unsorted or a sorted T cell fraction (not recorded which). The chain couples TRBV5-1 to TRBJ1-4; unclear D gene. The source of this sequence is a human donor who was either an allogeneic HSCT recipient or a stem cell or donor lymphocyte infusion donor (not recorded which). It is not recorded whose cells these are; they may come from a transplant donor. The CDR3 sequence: CASSLEGSENEKLFF. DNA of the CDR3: TGCGCCAGCAGCTTGGAGGGCTCGGAAAATGAAAAACTGTTTTTT. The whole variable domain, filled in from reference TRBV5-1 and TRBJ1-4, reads KAGVTQTPRYLIKTRGQQVTLSCSPISGHRSVSWYQQTPGQGLQFLFEYFSETQRNKGNFPGRFSGRQFSNSRSEMNVSTLELGDSALYLCASSLEGSENEKLFFGSGTQLSVL.